This is a list of T cell receptor beta chains from one sample in a study of cytomegalovirus exposure and HLA in healthy donors. Profiling relied on immunoSEQ multiplex PCR, and the TCRdb table lists in-frame clones only, not all of them. The sample table sets out 220,000 or so clones. Sequencing was done on a sample of PBMCs. These receptors all stem from a girl under 10 years old in good health and CMV-seropositive. The CDR3 runs from the conserved cysteine through the conserved F or W. The order of the fields is V gene, J gene, CDR3 protein.

TRBV6-5	TRBJ1-2	CASSYSQTSNYGYTF
TRBV19	TRBJ1-1	CASMVQLKNTEAFF
TRBV7-7	TRBJ2-7	CASSFGQGNYEQYF
TRBV5-4	TRBJ2-7	CASTFAEGANEQYF
TRBV5-4	TRBJ2-7	CASSLPGQGAYEQYF
TRBV7-3	TRBJ2-1	CASSSAGGTYNEQFF
TRBV25-1	TRBJ2-3	CASRPSPPAGDTQYF
TRBV19	TRBJ1-1	CASSKTGENTEAFF
TRBV18	TRBJ1-1	CASRTGGETEAFF
TRBV4-1	TRBJ2-3	CASSQLALAVPEEADTQYF
TRBV18	TRBJ1-1	CASSLGQIGQGAPNTEAFF
TRBV10-1	TRBJ1-1	CASSERGLNTEAFF
TRBV28	TRBJ1-2	CASSFLGVGYTF
TRBV28	TRBJ1-2	CASSPDRDYGYTF